The 31 T cell receptor beta chains below come from one sample, sequenced in a study of blood T cells in healthy people across ages. Primed by a sample-barcoded 5' primer and a J-beta primer mix, a second PCR proceeded for about 6 to 12 cycles. TCRdb fed the 5' RACE reads into MiXCR, producing one record per CDR3 protein. The top ten clones hold under 35% of a sample with about 680,000 distinct CDR3 sequences, 45% to 50% of them seen once. The specimen was blood. These TCRs come from a woman in her fifties or sixties in good health.

The CDR3 sequence is CASSFGPISYEQYF. CDR3 nucleotides: TGTGCCAGCAGCTTCGGCCCGATTTCCTACGAGCAGTACTTC. The genes are TRBV7-2 and TRBJ2-7; D not certain. Trimming removed 3 bases from V and 1 base from J, with 10 bases in between. Germline CDR1 reads SGHTA; CDR2 reads FQGNSA. The CDR3 contains 14 residues.

This clonotype was picked up a small number of times. The J gene is TRBJ2-1, the V gene TRBV24-1, with TRBD2 matching 7 bases. Germline lookup yields CDR1 KGHDR and CDR2 SFDVKD. J was trimmed by 0 bases and V by 3 bases; bases with no gene match: 4. The CDR3 is 16 amino acids. For the CDR3, the DNA is TGTGCCACCAGTGATATGGGCGGGAGCTCCTACAATGAGCAGTTCTTC. Translated, it gives CATSDMGGSSYNEQFF.

Here the CDR3 DNA reads TGTGCCAGCAGTCTTTATTTAGCGGTAACTTCCACCGGGGAGCTGTTTTTT. Translation gives CASSLYLAVTSTGELFF. This chain connects TRBV3-1 to TRBJ2-2; tentatively, D is TRBD2 (6 bases). Germline CDR1 and CDR2: LGHDT and YNNKEL (reference sequence). The ends were cut back, 6 bases at V and 4 bases at J, with 21 bases in the middle. The CDR3 is 17 amino acids.

This clonotype came up a few times. This chain joins TRBV15 and TRBJ2-7; no reliable D call. Germline CDR1 LNHNV, CDR2 YYDKDF (reference sequence). The V gene lost 4 bases and the J gene lost 6 bases, with 10 bases spanning the gap. This CDR3 spans 12 amino acids. The CDR3 region is CATSIETGEQYF. CDR3 bases: TGTGCCACCAGCATAGAGACGGGCGAGCAGTACTTC.

As concerns this clonotype: A read error may account for a junction end that differs from germline. The DNA of the CDR3 is TGCGCCAGCAGCGTTAACAGGAAGCAGTACTTC. Its protein product is CASSVNRKQYF. The chain recombines TRBV28 with TRBJ2-7; D might be TRBD1 (5 bases). Germline lookup yields CDR1 MDHEN and CDR2 SYDVKM. The length of the CDR3 is 11 residues.

The chain is built from TRBV20-1 and TRBJ2-7; D unclear. In germline, CDR1 is DFQATT, CDR2 SNEGSKA (reference sequence). The CDR3 runs 15 residues. V was clipped by 6 bases and J by 1 base, with 19 bases between them. This CDR3 is CSAPDRAELSYEQYF. DNA of the CDR3: TGCAGTGCACCAGATAGGGCGGAGCTATCCTACGAGCAGTACTTC.

The chain is built from TRBV28 and TRBJ1-4; no definite D call. Deletions cut 2 bases from V and 2 bases from J, with 3 bases between. This CDR3 region has 13 residues. The germline CDR1 and CDR2 sequences are MDHEN and SYDVKM. The CDR3 here is CASSLVTNEKLFF. The CDR3 coding sequence is TGTGCCAGCAGTTTAGTGACTAATGAAAAACTGTTTTTT.

This clonotype is a singleton in its sample. The chain uses TRBV25-1 and TRBJ2-7, with 7 bases lining up with TRBD1. The ends lost 3 bases at V and 5 bases at J; junction bases unmatched: 10. Germline V gene lookup returns CDR1 MGHDK and CDR2 SYGVNS. The CDR3 loop spans 15 amino acids. The CDR3 nucleotides are TGTGCCAGCAGTGAGTCCGGGATAGGGGGCCACGAGCAGTACTTC. Amino acid sequence: CASSESGIGGHEQYF.

The chain recombines TRBV7-2 with TRBJ2-4; 13 bases are a match to TRBD2. CDR1 and CDR2 from the germline V gene are SGHTA and FQGNSA. The CDR3 covers 17 residues. With V trimmed by 5 bases and J by 2 bases, 6 bases remained unmatched. The CDR3 sequence is CASSPRTSGSTKNIQYF. The CDR3 DNA sequence: TGTGCCAGCAGCCCTCGGACTAGCGGGAGCACCAAAAACATTCAGTACTTC.

The chain couples TRBV7-2 to TRBJ2-1, with D possibly matching TRBD1 (6 bases). The J call is doubtful: the DNA matches TRBJ2-7 better. The CDR3 loop spans 16 amino acids. Germline loops: CDR1 SGHTA, CDR2 FQGNSA. CDR3 in amino acids: CASSLVGASSYNEQYF. As DNA, the CDR3 is TGTGCCAGCAGCTTAGTGGGGGCCAGCTCCTACAATGAGCAGTACTTC.

This clonotype was picked up one time. The chain is built from TRBV7-3 and TRBJ2-5; TRBD2 is a possible D gene (6 bases). The V gene's germline CDR1 is SGHTA and CDR2 FQGTGA. The CDR3 covers 13 residues. V was cut by 5 bases and J by 11 bases, with 18 bases left in between. The CDR3 DNA is TGTGCCAGCAGCGTAAAGGCGGGGAATGAGCAGTACTTC. Protein sequence: CASSVKAGNEQYF.

V and J are TRBV7-2 and TRBJ2-1, with no clear D. The CDR3 totals 13 residues. Per germline, CDR1 SGHTA and CDR2 FQGNSA. Trimming left V 5 bases short and J 0 bases short, with 5 bases between. The CDR3 DNA reads as TGTGCCAGCAGCCAAAACTCCTACAATGAGCAGTTCTTC. Amino acids: CASSQNSYNEQFF.

The gene calls are TRBV20-1 and TRBJ2-7; TRBD1 aligns across 11 bases. The germline V gene has CDR1 DFQATT and CDR2 SNEGSKA (reference sequence). This CDR3 comprises 14 residues. V lost 6 bases and J lost 0; bases outside the gene matches: 4. The CDR3 DNA follows: TGCAGTGCCGGACAGGGGGCCAACTCCTACGAGCAGTACTTC. This gives the protein CSAGQGANSYEQYF.

DNA of the CDR3: TGTGCCAGCAGCAAAGCCGAATTTCAAGAGACCCAGTACTTC. Encoded protein: CASSKAEFQETQYF. This chain connects TRBV5-4 to TRBJ2-5; no definite D call. The V gene lost 4 bases and the J gene lost 2 bases, with 12 bases spanning the gap. The CDR3 is 14 residues long. The germline V gene has CDR1 SGHNT and CDR2 YYREEE (reference sequence).

This chain uses TRBV5-1 with TRBJ1-1, with 7 bases fitting TRBD1. Trimming at V came to 9 bases and at J to 4 bases, leaving 15 bases not matched to a gene. Germline V gene data show CDR1 as SGHRS and CDR2 as YFSETQ. CDR3 length: 15 residues. The CDR3 region has the DNA TGCGCCAACACAGCCAATACAGGGGAAGGCACTGAAGCTTTCTTT. Translation: CANTANTGEGTEAFF.

A few counts support this clonotype. The CDR3 reads CASSHRTSGIGNEQFF. The CDR3 DNA reads TGTGCCAGCAGCCACAGGACTAGCGGGATAGGGAATGAGCAGTTCTTC. The chain has TRBV7-2 and TRBJ2-1; 12 positions agree with TRBD2. The V segment lost 5 bases and the J segment 7 bases; nucleotides outside the gene matches: 9. The germline V gene has CDR1 SGHTA and CDR2 FQGNSA. The CDR3 sequence is 16 residues long. Full variable domain (missing parts from reference TRBV7-2 and TRBJ2-1): GAGVSQSPSNKVTEKGKDVELRCDPISGHTALYWYRQSLGQGLEFLIYFQGNSAPDKSGLPSDRFSAERTGGSVSTLTIQRTQQEDSAVYLCASSHRTSGIGNEQFFGPGTRLTVL.

The chain joins TRBV5-1 to TRBJ2-7, with 12 nucleotides matching TRBD1. CDR1 and CDR2 (germline): SGHRS, YFSETQ. With 6 bases clipped from V and 5 bases from J, the junction kept 6 bases outside the gene matches. The CDR3 has 14 amino acids. The CDR3, as DNA: TGCGCCAGCACCACCGGGACAGGGGGCAACGAGCAGTACTTC. Translating gives CASTTGTGGNEQYF. Combining the CDR3 with reference TRBV5-1 and TRBJ2-7 gives the whole variable domain KAGVTQTPRYLIKTRGQQVTLSCSPISGHRSVSWYQQTPGQGLQFLFEYFSETQRNKGNFPGRFSGRQFSNSRSEMNVSTLELGDSALYLCASTTGTGGNEQYFGPGTRLTVT.

This clonotype was counted a few times. This chain links TRBV20-1 with TRBJ2-7; 8 nucleotides match TRBD1. V gave up 7 bases and J gave up 3 bases; unmatched junction bases: 11. CDR3 length: 14 amino acids. Germline CDR1 and CDR2: DFQATT and SNEGSKA (reference sequence). CDR3 nucleotide sequence: TGCAGTGGTCTCCTGACAGGGGTGAACTACGAGCAGTACTTC. Translating it yields CSGLLTGVNYEQYF.

This clonotype has just a few counts. This chain connects TRBV28 to TRBJ2-7; the D gene could be TRBD1 or TRBD2 (5 bases each). Germline-derived CDR1 and CDR2 are MDHEN and SYDVKM. The CDR3 length is 14 residues. The V end was cut by 5 bases, the J end by 0 bases, with 11 bases between. The CDR3 DNA reads as TGTGCCAGCAGTGGGGACCGAGACTCCTACGAGCAGTACTTC. Its translation is CASSGDRDSYEQYF. Together with reference TRBV28 and TRBJ2-7, the CDR3 gives the full variable domain: DVKVTQSSRYLVKRTGEKVFLECVQDMDHENMFWYRQDPGLGLRLIYFSYDVKMKEKGDIPEGYSVSREKKERFSLILESASTNQTSMYLCASSGDRDSYEQYFGPGTRLTVT.

This chain links TRBV4-2 with TRBJ2-1, with D possibly TRBD2 on 6 matching bases. V lost 3 bases and J lost 2, with 14 bases in between. CDR3 length: 16 amino acids. Germline loops: CDR1 LGHNA, CDR2 YNFKEQ. CDR3 sequence reads: CASSHEGAGPYNEQFF. CDR3 bases: TGTGCCAGCAGCCATGAGGGCGCGGGGCCCTACAATGAGCAGTTCTTC.

This clonotype appeared many times. This sequence joins TRBV5-1 and TRBJ2-1; 7 nucleotides align to TRBD1. The germline V gene has CDR1 SGHRS and CDR2 YFSETQ. The CDR3 runs to 14 residues. The V gene end was trimmed by 7 bases and the J gene end by 0 bases; junction bases not matched to a gene: 4. Written as DNA, the CDR3 is TGCGCCAGCGGGGACAGACGCTCCTACAATGAGCAGTTCTTC. Its translation: CASGDRRSYNEQFF.

The rearrangement uses TRBV6-1 and TRBJ2-4, with D unresolved. The end of the DNA fits TRBJ2-7 better, so the J call may be wrong. The CDR3 extends over 14 amino acids. Germline V gives CDR1 MNHNS, CDR2 SASEGT. The CDR3 loop reads CASSVSPAIYEQYF. As DNA, the CDR3 is TGTGCCAGCAGTGTATCTCCGGCGATCTACGAGCAGTACTTC.

The chain employs TRBV21-1 and TRBJ2-1; the table's TRBD2 call for D was not verified on the DNA. TRBV21-1 is shown as a pseudogene. The CDR3 covers 16 residues. The CDR3 loop reads CASSKRLAGVYNEQFF. CDR3 nucleotides: TGTGCCAGCAGCAAAAGACTAGCGGGAGTATACAATGAGCAGTTCTTC.

This clonotype occurred once. This sequence joins TRBV15 and TRBJ2-5, with a possible D match to TRBD1 (5 bases). The J call may be incorrect, as the DNA end agrees better with TRBJ2-7. The length of the CDR3 is 15 residues. Per germline, CDR1 LNHNV and CDR2 YYDKDF (reference sequence). The CDR3 DNA reads TGTGCCACCAGCAGACCGGGCAGGGAAACCTACGAGCAGTACTTC. Translated: CATSRPGRETYEQYF.

V usage is TRBV20-1 and J usage is TRBJ2-3, with D perhaps matching TRBD2 (6 bases). Germline V gene data show CDR1 as DFQATT and CDR2 as SNEGSKA (reference sequence). CDR3 length equals 14 residues. Trimming took 3 bases from V and 4 from J, leaving 14 bases between them. The CDR3 sequence is CSASVWDSADTQYF. Here the CDR3 DNA reads TGCAGTGCTAGTGTGTGGGACTCTGCAGATACGCAGTATTTT.

The genes are TRBV5-1 and TRBJ2-1, with 10 bases aligning to TRBD2. Germline values: CDR1 SGHRS, CDR2 YFSETQ. The ends lost 4 bases at V and 5 bases at J; junction bases unmatched: 9. The CDR3 totals 16 residues. The CDR3 region is CASSPPKREGHNEQFF. CDR3 in DNA: TGCGCCAGCAGCCCTCCCAAGCGGGAGGGACACAATGAGCAGTTCTTC. Drawing the rest from reference TRBV5-1 and TRBJ2-1, the complete variable domain is KAGVTQTPRYLIKTRGQQVTLSCSPISGHRSVSWYQQTPGQGLQFLFEYFSETQRNKGNFPGRFSGRQFSNSRSEMNVSTLELGDSALYLCASSPPKREGHNEQFFGPGTRLTVL.

The chain combines TRBV20-1 with TRBJ2-3; 8 positions match TRBD2. CDR1 is DFQATT and CDR2 is SNEGSKA in the germline V gene (reference sequence). The CDR3 extends over 14 amino acids. The CDR3 DNA follows: TGCTCTCAACGGGTGGGACTAGGCACAGATACGCAGTATTTT. Translated, it gives CSQRVGLGTDTQYF.

The rearrangement joins TRBV5-1 to TRBJ2-7; possibly TRBD1 for D (6 bases). V lost 0 bases and J 4 bases, leaving 14 bases between the germline ends. In germline, CDR1 is SGHRS, CDR2 YFSETQ. CDR3 length: 15 amino acids. The CDR3 nucleotides read TGCGCCAGCAGCTTGGGATGGGGGACACAATACGAGCAGTACTTC. This translates into CASSLGWGTQYEQYF. The full variable domain, in which reference TRBV5-1 and TRBJ2-7 provide the parts outside the CDR3, is KAGVTQTPRYLIKTRGQQVTLSCSPISGHRSVSWYQQTPGQGLQFLFEYFSETQRNKGNFPGRFSGRQFSNSRSEMNVSTLELGDSALYLCASSLGWGTQYEQYFGPGTRLTVT.

The rearrangement uses TRBV7-9 and TRBJ2-2; D is ambiguous. V lost 5 bases, J lost 2 bases, and 3 bases lay in between. The CDR3 has 12 residues. Germline V gene data show CDR1 as SEHNR and CDR2 as FQNEAQ (reference sequence). DNA of the CDR3: TGTGCCAGCAGCGCCAACACCGGGGAGCTGTTTTTT. This sequence encodes CASSANTGELFF.

This sequence joins TRBV20-1 and TRBJ2-7, with D unclear. The CDR3 is 11 residues long. Between the trimmed V and J ends, which lost 3 bases and 2 bases, there was a span of 5 bases. Germline CDR1 is DFQATT and CDR2 is SNEGSKA (reference sequence). The CDR3 is CSASRPYEQYF. The CDR3 nucleotides read TGCAGTGCTAGTCGTCCCTACGAGCAGTACTTC.

In this sample, this clonotype turned up a few times. The rearrangement joins TRBV4-3 to TRBJ1-4; 7 bases fit TRBD1. The J segment lost 4 bases and the V segment lost 1 base, leaving 3 bases of the junction unmatched. CDR1 is LGHNA, CDR2 YSLEER, per germline. CDR3 length: 15 residues. CDR3 protein: CASSQVNRGNEKLFF. CDR3 sequence (DNA): TGCGCCAGCAGCCAAGTAAACAGGGGTAATGAAAAACTGTTTTTT.